The present entry profiles one T cell receptor beta chain with its context. This sample stems from a study of control samples from healthy donors and cancer patients. TCRdb keeps only in-frame clones here, not all; method: immunoSEQ multiplex PCR. The sample shows about 94,000 clones, less than 95% of them seen only once. The source of this sequence is a young woman in good health. The sequenced sample was blood.

This chain's CDR3 is CASSSLELRGDTEAFF. The CDR3 nucleotides are TGTGCCAGCAGCTCTCTCGAACTCCGGGGGGACACTGAAGCTTTCTTT. The chain uses TRBV7-6 and TRBJ1-1, with D possibly TRBD1 on 5 matching bases. The germline gives CDR1 SGHVS, CDR2 FNYEAQ. V lost 4 bases, J lost 3 bases, and 18 bases lay in between. The CDR3 is 16 residues long.